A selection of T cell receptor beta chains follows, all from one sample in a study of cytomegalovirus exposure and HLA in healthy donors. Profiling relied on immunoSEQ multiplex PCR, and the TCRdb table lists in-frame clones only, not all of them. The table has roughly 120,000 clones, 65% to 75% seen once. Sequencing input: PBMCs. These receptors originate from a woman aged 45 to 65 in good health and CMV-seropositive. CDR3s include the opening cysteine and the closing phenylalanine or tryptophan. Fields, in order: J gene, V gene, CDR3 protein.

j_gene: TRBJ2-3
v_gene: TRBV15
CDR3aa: CATSSRDHTDTQYF

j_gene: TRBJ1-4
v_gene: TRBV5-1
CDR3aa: CASSLETGANEKLFF

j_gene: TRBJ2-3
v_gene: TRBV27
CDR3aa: CASSFLRALDSGLPHTDTQYF

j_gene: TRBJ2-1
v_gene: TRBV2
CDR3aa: CASKRGGNNEQFF

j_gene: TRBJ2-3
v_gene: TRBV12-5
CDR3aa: CASGLVIDSGGTDTQYF

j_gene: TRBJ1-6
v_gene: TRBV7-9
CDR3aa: CASSLGGSNSPLHF

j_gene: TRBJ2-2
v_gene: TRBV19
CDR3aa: CASSKKSGTANTGELFF

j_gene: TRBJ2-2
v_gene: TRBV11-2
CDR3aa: CASSLVYYLGQTNTGELFF

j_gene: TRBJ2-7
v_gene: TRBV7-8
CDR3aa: CASSLGRDSILLSSSYEQYF

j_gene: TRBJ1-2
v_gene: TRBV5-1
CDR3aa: CASSPRDSSSNYGYTF

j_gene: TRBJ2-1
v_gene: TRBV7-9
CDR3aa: CASSSPLGHKNNEQFF

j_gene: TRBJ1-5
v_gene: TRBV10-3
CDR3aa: CATTRDLSNQPQHF

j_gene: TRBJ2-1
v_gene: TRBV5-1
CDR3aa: CASSARLAEYYNEQFF

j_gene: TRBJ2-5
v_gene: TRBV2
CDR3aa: CASSRDSYQSQKYF

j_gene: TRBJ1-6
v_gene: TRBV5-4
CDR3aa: CASSTTGFNSPLHF

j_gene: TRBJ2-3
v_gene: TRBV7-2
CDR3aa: CASSLATGDTQYF

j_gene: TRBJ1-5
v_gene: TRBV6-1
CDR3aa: CASSEGPGGQPQHF

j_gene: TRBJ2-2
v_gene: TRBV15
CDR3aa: CATSGRLAGVVGGELFF

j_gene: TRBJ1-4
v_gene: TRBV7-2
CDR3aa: CASSTPTGGEKLFF

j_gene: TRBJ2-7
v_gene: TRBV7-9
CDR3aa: CASSFGPGSYEQYF

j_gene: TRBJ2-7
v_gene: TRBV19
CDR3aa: CASGTGHSYEQYF

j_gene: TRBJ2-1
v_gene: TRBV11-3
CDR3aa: CASSLDLGDNEQFF

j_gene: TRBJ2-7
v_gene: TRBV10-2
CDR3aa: CASSGDSSYEQYF

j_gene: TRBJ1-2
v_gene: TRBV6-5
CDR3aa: CASRLFRGYGYTF

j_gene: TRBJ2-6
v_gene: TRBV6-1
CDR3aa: CASSDISLSGANVLTF

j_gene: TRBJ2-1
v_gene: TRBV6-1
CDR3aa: CASREFDEQFF

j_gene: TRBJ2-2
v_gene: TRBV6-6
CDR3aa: CASRNGGARAGELFF

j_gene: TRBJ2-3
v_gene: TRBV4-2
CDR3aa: CASSQVSGVGDTQYF

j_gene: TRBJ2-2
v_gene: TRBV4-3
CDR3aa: CASSQDPHPGTGELFF

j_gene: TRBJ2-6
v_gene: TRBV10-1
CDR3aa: CASSAAGANVLTF

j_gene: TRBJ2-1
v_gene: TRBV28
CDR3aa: CASSHERGGSYNEQFF

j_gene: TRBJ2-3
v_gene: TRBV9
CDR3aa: CASSQRQGSDTQYF

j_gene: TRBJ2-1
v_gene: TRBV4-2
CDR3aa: CASSQDGAGASSYNEQFF

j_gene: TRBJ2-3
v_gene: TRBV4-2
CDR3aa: CASSQTGPTDTQYF

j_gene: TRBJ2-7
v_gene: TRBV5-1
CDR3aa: CASSFARDRYYEQYF

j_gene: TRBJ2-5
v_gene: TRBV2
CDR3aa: CASTGTSGAQETQYF

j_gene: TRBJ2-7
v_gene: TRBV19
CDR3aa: CASSIGLAGATYEQYF

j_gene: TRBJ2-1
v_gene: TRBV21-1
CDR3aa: CASSKKRGCEQFF

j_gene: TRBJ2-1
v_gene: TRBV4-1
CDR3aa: CASSQDRQVSYNEQFF

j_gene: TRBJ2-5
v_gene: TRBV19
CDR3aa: CASRVRGGRETQYF

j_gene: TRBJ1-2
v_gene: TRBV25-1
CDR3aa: CASSELYGYTF

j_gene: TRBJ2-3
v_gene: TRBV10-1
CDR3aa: CASSASRTDTQYF

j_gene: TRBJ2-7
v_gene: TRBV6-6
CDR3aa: CASSGGQSNYEQYF

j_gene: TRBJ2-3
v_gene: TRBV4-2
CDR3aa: CASSQEGSGGWDTQYF

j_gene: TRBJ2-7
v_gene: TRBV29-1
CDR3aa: CSVLQGLVQYF

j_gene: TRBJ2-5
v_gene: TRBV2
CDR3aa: CASRSSGGILETQYF

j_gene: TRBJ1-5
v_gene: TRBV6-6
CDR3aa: CASITGVRDQPQHF

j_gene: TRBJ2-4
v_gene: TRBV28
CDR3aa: CASSLGTHEAKNIQYF

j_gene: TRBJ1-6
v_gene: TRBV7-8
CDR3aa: CASSLATESPLYF

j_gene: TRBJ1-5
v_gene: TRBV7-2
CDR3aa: CASSLRPGVSNQPQHF

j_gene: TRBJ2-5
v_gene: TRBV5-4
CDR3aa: CASSLVAGGQTQYF

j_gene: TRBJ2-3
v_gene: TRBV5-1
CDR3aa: CASSFGSSTSGGAGGTDTQYF